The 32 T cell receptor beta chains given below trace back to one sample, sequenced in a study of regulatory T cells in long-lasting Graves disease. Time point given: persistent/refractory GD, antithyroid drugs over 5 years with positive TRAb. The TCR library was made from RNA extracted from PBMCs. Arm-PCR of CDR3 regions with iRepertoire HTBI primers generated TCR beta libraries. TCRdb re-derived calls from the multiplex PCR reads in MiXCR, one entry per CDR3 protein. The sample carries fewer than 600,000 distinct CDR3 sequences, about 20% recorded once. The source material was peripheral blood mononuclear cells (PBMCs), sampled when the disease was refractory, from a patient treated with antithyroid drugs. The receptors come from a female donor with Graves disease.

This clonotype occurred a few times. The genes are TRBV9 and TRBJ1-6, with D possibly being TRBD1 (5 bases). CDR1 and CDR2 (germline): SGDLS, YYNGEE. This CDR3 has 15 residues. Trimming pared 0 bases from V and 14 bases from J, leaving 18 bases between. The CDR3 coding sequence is TGTGCCAGCAGCGTAGGGGGGACCCCCGAGAGGACCCTCCACTTT. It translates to CASSVGGTPERTLHF.

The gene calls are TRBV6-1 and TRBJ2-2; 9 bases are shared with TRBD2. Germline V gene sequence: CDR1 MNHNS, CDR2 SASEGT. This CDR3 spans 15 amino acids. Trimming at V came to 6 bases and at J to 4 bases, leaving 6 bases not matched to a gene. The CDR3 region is CASRRTSAVTGELFF. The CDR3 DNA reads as TGTGCCAGCAGGCGGACTAGCGCGGTCACCGGGGAGCTGTTTTTT.

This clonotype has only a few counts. The CDR3 is CASSIAGLADSYNEQFF. The CDR3 DNA reads TGTGCCAGTAGTATAGCCGGCCTAGCGGACTCCTACAATGAGCAGTTCTTC. This rearrangement joins TRBV19 to TRBJ2-1, with 7 bases identical to TRBD2. The CDR3 is 17 residues long. J gave up 0 bases and V 1 base, and 6 bases lay outside the gene matches. Germline assignment: CDR1 LNHDA and CDR2 SQIVND (reference sequence).

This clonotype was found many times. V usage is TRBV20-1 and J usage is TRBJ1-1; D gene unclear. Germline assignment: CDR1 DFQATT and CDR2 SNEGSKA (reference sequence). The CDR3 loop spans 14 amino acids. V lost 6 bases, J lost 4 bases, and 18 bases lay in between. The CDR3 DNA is TGCAGTGCGCACCCTCGACGGGATGGCACTGAAGCTTTCTTT. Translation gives CSAHPRRDGTEAFF.

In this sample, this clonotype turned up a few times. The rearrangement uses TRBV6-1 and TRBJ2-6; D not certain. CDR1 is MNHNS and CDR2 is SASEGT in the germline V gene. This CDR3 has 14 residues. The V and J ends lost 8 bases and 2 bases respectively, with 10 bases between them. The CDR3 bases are TGTGCCAGCCTGCCGACCCCTGGGGCCAACGTCCTGACTTTC. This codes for CASLPTPGANVLTF.

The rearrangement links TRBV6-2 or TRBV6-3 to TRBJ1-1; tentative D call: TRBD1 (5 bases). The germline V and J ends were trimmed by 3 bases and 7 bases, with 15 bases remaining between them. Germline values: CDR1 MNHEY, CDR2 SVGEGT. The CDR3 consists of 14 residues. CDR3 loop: CASSYFNRGHEAFF. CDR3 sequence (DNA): TGTGCCAGCAGTTATTTTAATCGAGGACATGAAGCTTTCTTT.

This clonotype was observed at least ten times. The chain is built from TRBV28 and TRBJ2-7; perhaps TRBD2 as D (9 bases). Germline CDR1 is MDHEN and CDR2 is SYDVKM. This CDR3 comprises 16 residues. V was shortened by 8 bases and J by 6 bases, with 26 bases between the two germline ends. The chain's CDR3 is CASGQGSAGGRIEQYF. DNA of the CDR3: TGTGCCAGCGGACAGGGATCAGCGGGAGGAAGGATCGAGCAGTACTTC.

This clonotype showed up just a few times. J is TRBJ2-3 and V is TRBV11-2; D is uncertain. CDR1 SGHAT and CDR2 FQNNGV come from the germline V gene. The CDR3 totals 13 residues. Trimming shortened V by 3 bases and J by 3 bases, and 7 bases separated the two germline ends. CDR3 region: CASSFPVTDTQYF. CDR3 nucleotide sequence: TGTGCCAGCAGCTTTCCAGTTACAGATACGCAGTATTTT.

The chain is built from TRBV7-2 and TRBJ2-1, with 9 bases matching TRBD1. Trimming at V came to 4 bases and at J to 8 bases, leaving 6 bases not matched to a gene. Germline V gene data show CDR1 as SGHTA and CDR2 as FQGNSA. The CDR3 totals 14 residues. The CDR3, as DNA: TGTGCCAGCAGCTCCACAGGGGGCACGGATGAGCAGTTCTTC. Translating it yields CASSSTGGTDEQFF.

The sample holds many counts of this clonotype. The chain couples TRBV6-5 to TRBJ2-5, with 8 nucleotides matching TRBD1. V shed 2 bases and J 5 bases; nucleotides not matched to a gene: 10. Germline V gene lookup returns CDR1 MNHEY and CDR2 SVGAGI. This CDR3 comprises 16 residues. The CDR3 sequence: CASSYPDRGSSETQYF. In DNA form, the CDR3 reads TGTGCCAGCAGTTACCCAGACAGGGGCTCATCGGAGACCCAGTACTTC.

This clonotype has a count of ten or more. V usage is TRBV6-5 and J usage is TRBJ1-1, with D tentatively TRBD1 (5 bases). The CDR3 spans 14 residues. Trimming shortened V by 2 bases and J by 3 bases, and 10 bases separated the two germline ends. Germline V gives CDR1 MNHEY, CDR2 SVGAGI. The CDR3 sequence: CASSYAKGYTEAFF. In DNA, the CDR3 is TGTGCCAGCAGTTACGCCAAGGGGTACACTGAAGCTTTCTTT.

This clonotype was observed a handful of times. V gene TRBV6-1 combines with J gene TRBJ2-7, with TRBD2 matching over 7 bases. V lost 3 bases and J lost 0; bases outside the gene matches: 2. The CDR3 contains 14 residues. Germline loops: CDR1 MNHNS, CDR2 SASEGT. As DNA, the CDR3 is TGTGCCAGCAGTGACTGGACTAGCTCCTACGAGCAGTACTTC. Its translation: CASSDWTSSYEQYF.

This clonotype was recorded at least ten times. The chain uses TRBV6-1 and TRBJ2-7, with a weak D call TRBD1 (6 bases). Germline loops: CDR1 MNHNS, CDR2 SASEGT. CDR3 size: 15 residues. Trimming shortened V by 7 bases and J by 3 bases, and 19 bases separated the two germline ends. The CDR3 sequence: CASMGVQGPIYEQYF. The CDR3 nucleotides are TGTGCCAGCATGGGAGTACAGGGTCCCATCTACGAGCAGTACTTC.

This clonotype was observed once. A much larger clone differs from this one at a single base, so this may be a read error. CDR3 sequence: CSVRDRANSPLHF. CDR3 DNA sequence: TGCAGCGTTAGGGACAGGGCAAATTCACCCCTCCACTTT. The chain carries TRBV29-1 and TRBJ1-6, with TRBD1 matching over 9 bases. Germline V gene lookup returns CDR1 SQVTM and CDR2 ANQGSEA. This CDR3 region has 13 residues. J was trimmed by 7 bases and V by 5 bases; bases with no gene match: 3.

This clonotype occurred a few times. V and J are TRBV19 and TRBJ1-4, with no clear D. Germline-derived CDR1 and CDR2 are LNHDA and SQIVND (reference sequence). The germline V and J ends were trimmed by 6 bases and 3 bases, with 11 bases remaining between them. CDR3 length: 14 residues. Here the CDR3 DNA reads TGTGCCAGTAGCACTGGAGGACCTAATGAAAAACTGTTTTTT. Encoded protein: CASSTGGPNEKLFF.

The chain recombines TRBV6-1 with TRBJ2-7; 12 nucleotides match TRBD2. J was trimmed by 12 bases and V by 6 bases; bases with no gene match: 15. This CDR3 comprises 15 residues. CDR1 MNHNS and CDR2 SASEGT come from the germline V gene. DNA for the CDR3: TGTGCCAGCAGCCGAGGAGGTCTAGCGGGAGGGCCTTCGTACTTC. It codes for CASSRGGLAGGPSYF.

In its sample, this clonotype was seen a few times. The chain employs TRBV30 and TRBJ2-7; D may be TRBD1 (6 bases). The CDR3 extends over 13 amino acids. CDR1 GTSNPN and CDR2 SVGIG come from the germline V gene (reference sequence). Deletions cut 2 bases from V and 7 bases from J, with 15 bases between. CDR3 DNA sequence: TGTGCCTGGAGTCCGGGACATAATCGAGAGCAGTACTTC. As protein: CAWSPGHNREQYF.

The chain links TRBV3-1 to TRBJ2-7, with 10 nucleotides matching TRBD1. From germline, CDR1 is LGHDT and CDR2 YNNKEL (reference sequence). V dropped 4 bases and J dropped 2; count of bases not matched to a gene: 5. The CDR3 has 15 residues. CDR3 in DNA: TGTGCCAGCAGCCTGACAGGGGGCGCCCCCTACGAGCAGTACTTC. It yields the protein CASSLTGGAPYEQYF.

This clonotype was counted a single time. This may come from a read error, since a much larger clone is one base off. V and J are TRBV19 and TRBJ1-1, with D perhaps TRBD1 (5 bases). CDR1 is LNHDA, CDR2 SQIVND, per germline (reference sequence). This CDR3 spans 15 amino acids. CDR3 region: CASSFTDSLNTEASF. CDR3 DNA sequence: TGTGCCAGTAGTTTCACTGACAGCTTGAACACTGAAGCTTCCTTT.

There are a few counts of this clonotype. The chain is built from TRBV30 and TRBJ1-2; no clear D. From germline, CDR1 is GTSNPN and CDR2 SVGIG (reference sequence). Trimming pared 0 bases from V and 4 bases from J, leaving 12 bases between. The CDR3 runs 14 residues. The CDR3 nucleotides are TGTGCCTGGAGTGTACTAACAGTGCGCTATGGCTACACCTTC. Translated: CAWSVLTVRYGYTF.

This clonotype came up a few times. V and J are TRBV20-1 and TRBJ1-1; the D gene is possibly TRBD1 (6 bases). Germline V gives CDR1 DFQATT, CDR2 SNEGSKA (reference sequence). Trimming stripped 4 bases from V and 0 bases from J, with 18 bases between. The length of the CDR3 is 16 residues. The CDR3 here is CSAKFYRDLMNTEAFF. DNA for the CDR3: TGCAGTGCTAAGTTTTACAGGGACTTAATGAACACTGAAGCTTTCTTT.

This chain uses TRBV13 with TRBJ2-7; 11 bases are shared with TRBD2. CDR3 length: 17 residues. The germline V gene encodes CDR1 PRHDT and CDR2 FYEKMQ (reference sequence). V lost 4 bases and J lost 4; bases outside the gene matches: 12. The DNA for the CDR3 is TGTGCCAGCAGCTCAGGGAAGTGGGGACTAGCGGATTACGAGCAGTACTTC. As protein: CASSSGKWGLADYEQYF.

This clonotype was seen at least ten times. CDR3 region: CACKTTEAFF. Written as DNA, the CDR3 is TGTGCCTGCAAGACCACTGAAGCTTTCTTT. The V and J genes are TRBV30 and TRBJ1-1, with D unresolved. CDR1 is GTSNPN and CDR2 is SVGIG in the germline V gene (reference sequence). This CDR3 region has 10 residues. Trimming shortened V by 6 bases and J by 4 bases, and 6 bases separated the two germline ends.

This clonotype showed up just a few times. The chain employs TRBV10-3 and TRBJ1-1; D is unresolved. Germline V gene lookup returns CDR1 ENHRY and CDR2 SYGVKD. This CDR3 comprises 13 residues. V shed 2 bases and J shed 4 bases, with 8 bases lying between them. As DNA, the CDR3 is TGTGCCATCAGTGAGGCCTCCCGCACTGAAGCTTTCTTT. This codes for CAISEASRTEAFF.

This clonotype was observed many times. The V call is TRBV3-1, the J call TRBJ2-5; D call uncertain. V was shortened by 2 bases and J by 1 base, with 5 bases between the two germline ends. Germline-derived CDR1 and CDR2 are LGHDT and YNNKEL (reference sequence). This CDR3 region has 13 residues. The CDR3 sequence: CASSQLSQETQYF. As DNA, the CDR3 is TGTGCCAGCAGCCAACTCTCCCAAGAGACCCAGTACTTC.

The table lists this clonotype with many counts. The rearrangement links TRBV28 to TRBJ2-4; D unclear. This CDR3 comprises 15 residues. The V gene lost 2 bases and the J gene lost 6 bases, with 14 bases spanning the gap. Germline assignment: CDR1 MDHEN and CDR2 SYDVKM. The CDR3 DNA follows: TGTGCCAGCAGTTTAAGCCAGGTCCTAGGAAACATTCAGTACTTC. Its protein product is CASSLSQVLGNIQYF.

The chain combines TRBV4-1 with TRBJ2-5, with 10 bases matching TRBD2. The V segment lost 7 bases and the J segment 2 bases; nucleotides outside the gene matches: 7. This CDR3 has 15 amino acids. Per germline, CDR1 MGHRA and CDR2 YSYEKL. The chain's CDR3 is CASNPSGSPQETQYF. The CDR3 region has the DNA TGCGCCAGCAACCCTAGCGGGAGCCCGCAAGAGACCCAGTACTTC.

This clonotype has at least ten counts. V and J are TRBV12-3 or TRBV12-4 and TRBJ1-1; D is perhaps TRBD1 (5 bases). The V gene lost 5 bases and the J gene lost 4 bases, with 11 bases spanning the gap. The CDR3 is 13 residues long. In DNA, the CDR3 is TGTGCCAGCAGTCAAGGGGTGACCACTGAAGCTTTCTTT. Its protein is CASSQGVTTEAFF.

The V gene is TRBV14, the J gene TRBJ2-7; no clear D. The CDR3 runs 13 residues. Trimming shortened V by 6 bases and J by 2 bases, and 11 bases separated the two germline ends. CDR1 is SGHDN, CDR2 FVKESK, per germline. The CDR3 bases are TGTGCCAGCAGACGAGACTCCGCCTACGAGCAGTACTTC. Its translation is CASRRDSAYEQYF.

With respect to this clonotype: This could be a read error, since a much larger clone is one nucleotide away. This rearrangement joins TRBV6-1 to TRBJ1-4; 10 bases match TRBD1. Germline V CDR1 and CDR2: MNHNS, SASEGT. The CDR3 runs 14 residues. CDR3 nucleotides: TGTGCCAGCAATGAGGACAGGGGGAATGAAAAACTGGTTTTT. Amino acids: CASNEDRGNEKLVF.

The CDR3 sequence is CASGAEASSTGELFF. Written as DNA, the CDR3 is TGTGCCAGCGGCGCCGAAGCTAGTTCCACCGGGGAGCTGTTTTTT. The chain combines TRBV7-2 with TRBJ2-2; no clear D. Trimming removed 8 bases from V and 4 bases from J, with 17 bases in between. CDR3 length: 15 residues. Germline CDR1 SGHTA, CDR2 FQGNSA.

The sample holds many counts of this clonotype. The CDR3 DNA reads as TGTGCCAGCAGTTATGGACAGGGGAGGCCCTATAATTCACCCCTCCACTTT. Translated, it gives CASSYGQGRPYNSPLHF. This chain connects TRBV6-5 to TRBJ1-6; 9 positions agree with TRBD1. Looked up from germline, CDR1 is MNHEY and CDR2 is SVGAGI. J lost 2 bases, V lost 3 bases, and 5 bases had no gene match. The CDR3 totals 17 residues.